Listed below are T cell receptor beta chains from one sample, sequenced in a study of identifying expanded T cells in peripheral blood. Method: immunoSEQ multiplex PCR; TCRdb's copy keeps in-frame clones and lacks some. The sample records approximately 58,000 clones, roughly nine tenths being singletons. Sample: blood. All receptors come from a person between 18 and 75 years old in good health. Each CDR3 is given with its conserved first and last residue.

J gene | V gene | CDR3 protein
TRBJ2-7 | TRBV6-6 | CASRVRGRDEQYF
TRBJ1-1 | TRBV29-1 | CSVAMTVGEAFF
TRBJ2-1 | TRBV5-6 | CASSLESSAGSRGEQFF
TRBJ2-2 | TRBV5-1 | CASSSGTSGRRTGELFF
TRBJ2-1 | TRBV6-5 | CASSTRTAINNEQFF
TRBJ1-5 | TRBV28 | CASAPGPWQPQHF
TRBJ2-1 | TRBV5-1 | CASSRGQGDYNEQFF
TRBJ1-6 | TRBV5-1 | CASSLHQGPPSSPLHF
TRBJ1-3 | TRBV9 | CASSVGLWGPLSGNTIYF
TRBJ2-2 | TRBV9 | CASGRRGEGLTGELFF
TRBJ2-7 | TRBV4-3 | CASGEWEQYF
TRBJ2-3 | TRBV10-3 | CAIRSGTGGADMQYF
TRBJ2-1 | TRBV15 | CATGPGREPLNEQFF
TRBJ2-7 | TRBV4-2 | CASSQDGGLNSYEQYF
TRBJ2-3 | TRBV19 | CASSTDRGTDTQYF
TRBJ2-3 | TRBV19 | CASSIKSGADTQYF
TRBJ2-3 | TRBV27 | CASSLLAVGTDTQYF
TRBJ2-3 | TRBV19 | CASSYRGSTDTQYF
TRBJ2-7 | TRBV7-8 | CASSPGRAYEQYF
TRBJ1-2 | TRBV18 | CASSLEGQGVNYGYTF
TRBJ2-1 | TRBV28 | CASSFWGGGRDEQFF
TRBJ2-5 | TRBV19 | CASKSRDSRLQETQYF
TRBJ1-2 | TRBV6-1 | CASRDVTLKGPTF
TRBJ2-7 | TRBV6-5 | CASADSYEQYF
TRBJ1-2 | TRBV2 | CASRPDRTLDGYTF
TRBJ1-1 | TRBV14 | CASSQVAGGSTEAFF
TRBJ1-1 | TRBV5-1 | CASSTQGSNTEAFF
TRBJ1-5 | TRBV9 | CASRNRDRGNQPQHF
TRBJ1-6 | TRBV23-1 | CASTLYGTPGALHF
TRBJ2-1 | TRBV28 | CASSPASGISYNEQFF
TRBJ2-4 | TRBV13 | CASSYGTGRVQNIQYF
TRBJ2-7 | TRBV19 | CASSTGDTTYEQYF
TRBJ2-2 | TRBV7-6 | CASEEGTMNTGELFF
TRBJ2-1 | TRBV19 | CASSLAGTAYNEQFF
TRBJ1-2 | TRBV5-8 | CASSRTVINGYTF
TRBJ2-1 | TRBV29-1 | CSVEAAVGAVFLRGNEQFF
TRBJ2-5 | TRBV5-1 | CASGPRDSGDETQYF
TRBJ2-7 | TRBV14 | CASSQPSGRAPYEQYF
TRBJ2-3 | TRBV4-1 | CASSPPGTSGGARSGTQYF
TRBJ1-2 | TRBV2 | CASSVLGPLSGGYTF
TRBJ1-2 | TRBV28 | CASSLPDILGPTGDSYGYTF
TRBJ2-7 | TRBV7-2 | CASSLADNPSYEQYF
TRBJ2-3 | TRBV2 | CASSAGLAGTDTQYF
TRBJ2-2 | TRBV5-1 | CASSLGQVPQGELFF
TRBJ2-3 | TRBV11-2 | CASKRSGTGSTDTQYF
TRBJ2-6 | TRBV5-4 | CASSLRGTGANVLTF
TRBJ2-3 | TRBV19 | CASSIADTQYF
TRBJ1-3 | TRBV5-6 | CASSLGRRAGNTIYF
TRBJ1-4 | TRBV6-5 | CASRGTGNEKLFF
TRBJ2-3 | TRBV29-1 | CSAHRGDTQYF
TRBJ2-1 | TRBV19 | CASSIGWGREYNEQFF
TRBJ1-4 | TRBV6-5 | CASREWTGANEKLFF
TRBJ1-4 | TRBV11-2 | CASSLFRGLANEKLFF
TRBJ2-7 | TRBV18 | CASSPVAVWGEQYF
TRBJ2-1 | TRBV7-9 | CASSLGEQFF
TRBJ2-5 | TRBV10-3 | CAISESTRQETQYF
TRBJ2-3 | TRBV5-1 | CASSLFAWVPGAHTDTQYF